The 23 T cell receptor beta chains below were found in one sample sequenced in a study of cytomegalovirus exposure and HLA in healthy donors. PCR used 60 Vbeta primers and 13 Jbeta primers. The assay was immunoSEQ multiplex PCR, and TCRdb's table has in-frame clones only and misses some. There are about 73,000 clones in the sample; 65% to 80% occur only once, and 9.5% to 15% lies in the top ten. Sample: PBMCs. The receptors shown here come from a man aged 65 to 79 in good health and CMV-seronegative.

V usage is TRBV6-5 and J usage is TRBJ1-6, with 7 nucleotides matching TRBD1. Looked up from germline, CDR1 is MNHEY and CDR2 is SVGAGI. Germline trimming cut 5 bases from V and 6 bases from J; bases unmatched to any gene: 4. CDR3 size: 14 residues. This CDR3 is CASSRDSFNSPLHF. The CDR3 coding sequence is TGTGCCAGCAGTCGGGACAGCTTTAATTCACCCCTCCACTTT.

The gene calls are TRBV30 and TRBJ1-4; D gene unclear. This CDR3 has 14 residues. CDR1 and CDR2 from the germline V gene are GTSNPN and SVGIG (reference sequence). Trimming left V 0 bases short and J 6 bases short, with 11 bases between. The CDR3 sequence is CAWSVPGVDEKLFF. CDR3 in DNA: TGTGCCTGGAGTGTACCCGGGGTCGATGAAAAACTGTTTTTT.

This clone was picked up a small number of times. The chain employs TRBV5-5 and TRBJ1-1; D unclear. Germline assignment: CDR1 SGHKS and CDR2 YYEKEE (reference sequence). V lost 3 bases and J lost 2, with 14 bases in between. The CDR3 covers 15 residues. For the CDR3, the DNA is TGTGCCAGCAGCTCGCGTGAGGGCTCTAACACTGAAGCTTTCTTT. Protein: CASSSREGSNTEAFF.

CDR3 in DNA: TGTGCCAGCTCACCTCCGGGACAGGGAGGTCGGGACACTGAAGCTTTCTTT. It is translated as CASSPPGQGGRDTEAFF. J is TRBJ1-1 and V is TRBV18, with 9 bases fitting TRBD1. The V gene's germline CDR1 is KGHSH and CDR2 LQKENI. Trimming cost V 3 bases and J 3 bases; bases outside gene matches: 11. The CDR3 covers 17 residues.

J is TRBJ2-5 and V is TRBV6-5, with D maybe TRBD1 (5 bases). CDR1 is MNHEY, CDR2 SVGAGI, per germline. Trimming removed 10 bases at V and 7 bases at J, with 25 bases between. CDR3 length: 15 residues. The CDR3 nucleotides are TGTGCCATGAGTCGTTCGTTTTTTGGGGCCGGGACCCAGTACTTC. It specifies CAMSRSFFGAGTQYF.

The chain carries TRBV10-2 and TRBJ1-1, with D uncertain. CDR1 is WSHSY, CDR2 SAAADI, per germline. This CDR3 is built from 15 residues. Trimming took off 5 bases at V and 3 bases at J, with 16 bases between the two ends. The CDR3 DNA reads TGCGCCAGCAGTTTCCTAGGAGGGAGGGACACTGAAGCTTTCTTT. Encoded protein: CASSFLGGRDTEAFF.

The chain joins TRBV11-2 to TRBJ1-1; 8 nucleotides align to TRBD1. CDR3 length: 15 residues. The V and J ends lost 5 bases and 4 bases, in that order; junction bases with no gene match: 9. Germline loops: CDR1 SGHAT, CDR2 FQNNGV. CDR3 sequence reads: CASSPQVQGATEAFF. The CDR3 coding sequence is TGTGCCAGCAGCCCCCAGGTGCAGGGGGCCACTGAAGCTTTCTTT.

The DNA of the CDR3 is TGTGCCAGCAGTGAAGGGGGCGCGGGCAATCAGCCCCAGCATTTT. This sequence encodes CASSEGGAGNQPQHF. The chain has TRBV25-1 and TRBJ1-5, with D tentatively TRBD1 (6 bases). V lost 2 bases, J lost 2 bases, and 10 bases lay in between. This CDR3 contains 15 residues. Germline-derived CDR1 and CDR2 are MGHDK and SYGVNS. The variable domain in full, completed from reference TRBV25-1 and TRBJ1-5, reads EADIYQTPRYLVIGTGKKITLECSQTMGHDKMYWYQQDPGMELHLIHYSYGVNSTEKGDLSSESTVSRIRTEHFPLTLESARPSHTSQYLCASSEGGAGNQPQHFGDGTRLSIL.

This clone turned up a few times. The chain recombines TRBV5-1 with TRBJ1-2, with 7 bases that match TRBD1. J was trimmed by 1 base and V by 1 base; bases with no gene match: 13. The CDR3 consists of 18 residues. The germline V gene has CDR1 SGHRS and CDR2 YFSETQ. This CDR3 is CASSLWGSWDSDNYGYTF. In nucleotides, the CDR3 is TGCGCCAGCAGCTTGTGGGGGAGTTGGGACAGCGATAACTATGGCTACACCTTC. The variable domain in full, completed from reference TRBV5-1 and TRBJ1-2, reads KAGVTQTPRYLIKTRGQQVTLSCSPISGHRSVSWYQQTPGQGLQFLFEYFSETQRNKGNFPGRFSGRQFSNSRSEMNVSTLELGDSALYLCASSLWGSWDSDNYGYTFGSGTRLTVV.

The V and J genes are TRBV7-3 and TRBJ2-1; TRBD2 aligns across 10 bases. CDR1 is SGHTA, CDR2 FQGTGA, per germline. With V trimmed by 3 bases and J by 6 bases, 5 bases remained unmatched. The CDR3 is made up of 15 amino acids. The CDR3 nucleotides are TGTGCCAGCAGCTTCGGTAGCGGGGGGTCCAATGAGCAGTTCTTC. Translated, it gives CASSFGSGGSNEQFF.

There are a few counts of this clone. The chain is built from TRBV4-3 and TRBJ1-1; maybe TRBD1 (6 bases). V dropped 11 bases and J dropped 5 bases, with 18 bases sitting between them. Germline CDR1 and CDR2: LGHNA and YSLEER. The CDR3 runs 13 residues. The CDR3 reads CAGSSGQTTEAFF. The CDR3 DNA reads TGCGCCGGCTCCAGCGGACAGACGACTGAAGCTTTCTTT.

The chain carries TRBV11-2 and TRBJ1-2; D might be TRBD1 (6 bases). Germline assignment: CDR1 SGHAT and CDR2 FQNNGV. CDR3 length: 15 amino acids. V lost 1 base to trimming and J lost 6 bases, with 15 bases between them. This CDR3 is CASSLGFSGGDGYTF. CDR3 bases: TGTGCCAGCAGCTTAGGTTTTAGCGGGGGCGATGGCTACACCTTC.

The chain couples TRBV11-2 to TRBJ2-7; the D gene is possibly TRBD2 (5 bases). The CDR3 spans 13 residues. CDR1 is SGHAT, CDR2 FQNNGV, per germline. Trimming removed 5 bases at V and 2 bases at J, with 10 bases between. CDR3: CASSPRVTYEQYF. The CDR3 region has the DNA TGTGCCAGCAGCCCGCGGGTCACCTACGAGCAGTACTTC.

This chain connects TRBV11-3 to TRBJ2-7, with 8 nucleotides matching TRBD2. CDR1 is SGHNT, CDR2 YENEEA, per germline. The CDR3 contains 19 residues. V lost 6 bases to trimming and J lost 3 bases; unmatched junction nucleotides: 22. The CDR3 loop reads CASRHPAGGRQTAGYEQYF. Written as DNA, the CDR3 is TGTGCCAGCAGGCACCCCGCGGGGGGCAGACAAACCGCTGGCTACGAGCAGTACTTC.

This clone has just a few counts. The rearrangement joins TRBV4-3 to TRBJ1-2; D is ambiguous. Trimming removed 0 bases at V and 1 base at J, with 6 bases between. The germline V gene has CDR1 LGHNA and CDR2 YSLEER. The length of the CDR3 is 14 residues. CDR3 DNA sequence: TGCGCCAGCAGCCAAGATGGCAGTAACTATGGCTACACCTTC. Amino acid sequence: CASSQDGSNYGYTF.

The chain joins TRBV6-1 to TRBJ1-6; 9 bases line up with TRBD1. Losses at the gene ends were 4 bases for V and 7 bases for J; bases not matched to a gene: 5. The CDR3 runs to 15 residues. The V gene's germline CDR1 is MNHNS and CDR2 SASEGT. Here the CDR3 DNA reads TGTGCCAGCAGTGGACAGGGGGTCGGGAATTCACCCCTCCACTTT. Protein: CASSGQGVGNSPLHF.

This chain connects TRBV5-6 to TRBJ1-4; 7 nucleotides agree with TRBD1. Trimming took 1 base from V and 1 from J; bases not matched to a gene: 1. Germline V gene lookup returns CDR1 SGHDT and CDR2 YYEEEE. There are 15 residues in the CDR3. CDR3 in DNA: TGTGCCAGCAGCTTGCGGACAGGAACTAATGAAAAACTGTTTTTT. This sequence encodes CASSLRTGTNEKLFF. The full variable domain, with the rest looked up from reference TRBV5-6 and TRBJ1-4, is DAGVTQSPTHLIKTRGQQVTLRCSPKSGHDTVSWYQQALGQGPQFIFQYYEEEERQRGNFPDRFSGHQFPNYSSELNVNALLLGDSALYLCASSLRTGTNEKLFFGSGTQLSVL.

This rearrangement joins TRBV5-1 to TRBJ1-2; D is undetermined. The CDR3 extends over 14 amino acids. V gave up 2 bases and J gave up 6 bases, with 14 bases separating them. CDR1 is SGHRS and CDR2 is YFSETQ in the germline V gene. This CDR3 is CASSLPGFRHGYTF. The CDR3 nucleotides are TGCGCCAGCAGCTTACCGGGGTTCCGGCATGGCTACACCTTC. The variable domain in full, completed from reference TRBV5-1 and TRBJ1-2, reads KAGVTQTPRYLIKTRGQQVTLSCSPISGHRSVSWYQQTPGQGLQFLFEYFSETQRNKGNFPGRFSGRQFSNSRSEMNVSTLELGDSALYLCASSLPGFRHGYTFGSGTRLTVV.

CDR3 protein: CASISGPGAYEQYF. CDR3 sequence (DNA): TGTGCCAGCATCTCAGGGCCGGGGGCCTACGAGCAGTACTTC. The gene calls are TRBV7-2 and TRBJ2-7; weak D call: TRBD2 (6 bases). The ends were cut back, 7 bases at V and 2 bases at J, with 15 bases in the middle. CDR1 and CDR2 from the germline V gene are SGHTA and FQGNSA. This CDR3 contains 14 residues.

With respect to this clone: At one of its ends the junction is not consistent with the germline gene, which may arise from a read error. The V and J genes are TRBV7-2 and TRBJ1-5; D unclear. Germline CDR1 SGHTA, CDR2 FQGNSA. The CDR3 consists of 15 residues. The CDR3 coding sequence is TGTGCTAGCAGCTTTAGCACCCATAGCAATCAGCCCCAGCATTTT. Its translation is CASSFSTHSNQPQHF. The whole variable domain, filled in from reference TRBV7-2 and TRBJ1-5, reads GAGVSQSPSNKVTEKGKDVELRCDPISGHTALYWYRQSLGQGLEFLIYFQGNSAPDKSGLPSDRFSAERTGGSVSTLTIQRTQQEDSAVYLCASSFSTHSNQPQHFGDGTRLSIL.

V usage is TRBV29-1 and J usage is TRBJ2-3, with D hard to call. V was cut by 4 bases and J by 1 base, with 12 bases left in between. The germline V gene has CDR1 SQVTM and CDR2 ANQGSEA. This CDR3 has 14 residues. The CDR3 DNA reads TGCAGCGTTGGGTTACCAGTGCGCACAGATACGCAGTATTTT. It translates to CSVGLPVRTDTQYF.

With respect to this clone: Other DNA sequences in the same sample also yield this CDR3. V usage is TRBV27 and J usage is TRBJ2-7; 12 positions agree with TRBD2. Germline CDR1 and CDR2: MNHEY and SMNVEV (reference sequence). This CDR3 has 17 residues. The junction had 14 bases not matched to a gene; V was cut back by 6 bases and J by 5 bases. CDR3 DNA sequence: TGTGCCAGCAGCAAACCTAGCGGGAGGGGATTGACGGACGAGCAGTACTTC. This gives the protein CASSKPSGRGLTDEQYF.

This clone was found a few times. V and J are TRBV7-2 and TRBJ1-4, with 7 bases identical to TRBD1. In germline, CDR1 is SGHTA, CDR2 FQGNSA. The CDR3 has 14 amino acids. Trimming cost V 5 bases and J 8 bases; bases outside gene matches: 8. This CDR3 reads CASSPNRGQEKLFF. As DNA, the CDR3 is TGTGCCAGCAGCCCCAATAGGGGACAGGAAAAACTGTTTTTT.